This TCR beta chain emerged from a study of blood T cell repertoires in COVID-19. The overall study: From the United States, Italy and Spain came samples of acute and convalescent COVID-19.

Authors' analysis steps: By means of reference gene primer amplification, nucleated cell counts were estimated. The repertoire was sequenced with immunoSEQ multiplex PCR; TCRdb's copy has only in-frame clones and lacks some. That table furnishes V, J and clone size, whereas the DNA furnished D and trimming. The sample has approximately 130,000 clones, roughly 87% seen once; the top ten hold about 18%. Ages ranged from about 18 to 100 years, with residence in under 25 US areas. Membership in each cohort depended on participant-reported clinical history. This clone was seen a few times. Trimming cost V 5 bases and J 5 bases, with 19 bases left between them. Germline CDR1 is MNHEY and CDR2 is SVGEGT. CDR3 length equals 15 residues.

The receptor comes from a young man who had recovered from COVID-19. Sequencing input: PBMCs or T cells enriched from blood (not recorded which). V gene TRBV6-2 or TRBV6-3 combines with J gene TRBJ2-7, with a weak D call TRBD2 (6 bases). The CDR3 protein is CASSRDPRGSDEQYF. The CDR3 nucleotides are TGTGCCAGCAGTCGGGACCCCCGGGGGTCAGACGAGCAGTACTTC.